The 25 T cell receptor beta chains given below trace back to one sample, sequenced in a study of T cells after yellow fever vaccination. TCRdb re-called the 5' RACE reads through MiXCR, storing one row per CDR3 protein. Here the sample spans under 600,000 distinct CDR3 sequences, about a fifth being singletons. This specimen was PBMCs, taken less than 25 days after the first yellow fever vaccination. These receptors all stem from a man aged 18 to 29 who received the YFV17D yellow fever vaccine.

The chain uses TRBV27 and TRBJ2-7, with D possibly being TRBD1 (5 bases). V was clipped by 3 bases and J by 5 bases, with 8 bases between them. CDR1 MNHEY and CDR2 SMNVEV come from the germline V gene (reference sequence). The length of the CDR3 is 12 residues. The DNA for the CDR3 is TGTGCCAGCAGTTTTAAAGGGGACGAGCAGTACTTC. This translates into CASSFKGDEQYF.

This clonotype was counted only a few times. The J gene is TRBJ2-1, the V gene TRBV19; the match to TRBD2 covers 8 bases. This CDR3 has 14 amino acids. Germline loops: CDR1 LNHDA, CDR2 SQIVND (reference sequence). After removal of 3 bases from V and 3 bases from J, the junction contained 1 base not matched to a gene. CDR3 protein: CASSMGTSYNEQFF. The CDR3 nucleotides are TGTGCCAGTAGTATGGGGACTAGCTACAATGAGCAGTTCTTC.

The CDR3 DNA follows: TGTGCCAGCAGCTTGGCCCACACAACAGATACGCAGTATTTT. The encoded protein is CASSLAHTTDTQYF. V and J are TRBV5-4 and TRBJ2-3; D is uncertain. Trimming left V 0 bases short and J 3 bases short, with 8 bases between. The CDR3 extends over 14 amino acids. Germline-derived CDR1 and CDR2 are SGHNT and YYREEE (reference sequence).

V gene TRBV4-1 combines with J gene TRBJ2-5, with D possibly called TRBD1 or TRBD2 (6 bases each). The CDR3 runs 14 residues. The germline CDR1 and CDR2 sequences are MGHRA and YSYEKL. Trimming left V 0 bases short and J 5 bases short, with 10 bases between. The chain's CDR3 is CASSQERGDETQYF. The CDR3 DNA reads as TGCGCCAGCAGCCAAGAGAGGGGGGATGAGACCCAGTACTTC.

This clonotype was detected only a few times. DNA of the CDR3: TGTGCCAGCAGCGAAGAGACTAGCGGCGAGCTTCTTTCCTACGAGCAGTACTTC. This encodes CASSEETSGELLSYEQYF. The rearrangement joins TRBV5-6 to TRBJ2-7, with TRBD2 matching 9 bases. The germline gives CDR1 SGHDT, CDR2 YYEEEE. The CDR3 covers 18 residues. With 4 bases clipped from V and 1 base from J, the junction kept 15 bases outside the gene matches.

The table lists this clonotype with a few counts. The chain joins TRBV19 to TRBJ1-5, with D unclear. This CDR3 spans 14 amino acids. Trimming removed 4 bases at V and 7 bases at J, with 14 bases between. The germline V gene encodes CDR1 LNHDA and CDR2 SQIVND (reference sequence). The CDR3 spells CASSTPGILQPQHF. The DNA for the CDR3 is TGTGCCAGTAGTACCCCCGGGATCCTACAGCCCCAGCATTTT.

This clonotype was detected a few times. This sequence joins TRBV5-1 and TRBJ2-3; D uncertain. Germline V gene sequence: CDR1 SGHRS, CDR2 YFSETQ. V lost 4 bases to trimming and J lost 0 bases, with 9 bases between them. The CDR3 sequence is 14 residues long. The CDR3 region has the DNA TGCGCCAGCAGCCAGGATGGGAGCACAGATACGCAGTATTTT. It yields the protein CASSQDGSTDTQYF.

This clonotype was seen repeatedly, ten times or more. The V and J genes are TRBV12-3 or TRBV12-4 and TRBJ2-5; D unresolved. The CDR3 has 14 amino acids. Trimming removed 5 bases from V and 5 bases from J, with 15 bases in between. CDR3 region: CASSPRFVGETQYF. The CDR3 DNA sequence: TGTGCCAGCAGTCCCCGTTTTGTGGGGGAGACCCAGTACTTC.

This rearrangement joins TRBV4-3 to TRBJ1-2, with D tentatively TRBD1 (5 bases). V was cut by 3 bases and J by 8 bases, with 13 bases left in between. This CDR3 has 13 residues. Germline assignment: CDR1 LGHNA and CDR2 YSLEER. CDR3 residues: CASSQSSGRGYTF. The CDR3 coding sequence is TGCGCCAGCAGCCAGAGCTCGGGGCGCGGCTACACCTTC.

V gene TRBV4-1 combines with J gene TRBJ2-3, with D possibly matching TRBD2 (6 bases). The CDR3 has 13 amino acids. Between the trimmed V and J ends, which lost 6 bases and 7 bases, there was a span of 14 bases. CDR1 and CDR2 from the germline V gene are MGHRA and YSYEKL. The CDR3 coding sequence is TGCGCCAGCAGGGGCGGGGTTGTGAATACGCAGTATTTT. Translated, it gives CASRGGVVNTQYF.

This clonotype has a count of ten or more. V gene TRBV28 combines with J gene TRBJ1-4; TRBD1 agrees at 9 bases. CDR3 length: 12 amino acids. CDR1 and CDR2 (germline): MDHEN, SYDVKM. Trimming at V came to 10 bases and at J to 5 bases, leaving 2 bases not matched to a gene. CDR3 sequence (DNA): TGTGCCACACAGGGGGCGAATGAAAAACTGTTTTTT. This translates into CATQGANEKLFF.

The chain has TRBV7-3 and TRBJ2-6; 7 bases map to TRBD1. The length of the CDR3 is 20 residues. CDR1 is SGHTA and CDR2 is FQGTGA in the germline V gene. V was clipped by 0 bases and J by 2 bases; unmatched bases: 13. CDR3 protein: CASSLTSTGMVWAGANVLTF. The CDR3 nucleotides read TGTGCCAGCAGCTTAACTTCGACAGGGATGGTCTGGGCTGGGGCCAACGTCCTGACTTTC.

This clonotype was counted many times. The gene calls are TRBV6-5 and TRBJ2-7; TRBD1 matches 10 bases. V lost 6 bases to trimming and J lost 4 bases; unmatched junction nucleotides: 6. Germline CDR1 reads MNHEY; CDR2 reads SVGAGI. The CDR3 extends over 14 amino acids. CDR3 loop: CASSPGQGRYEQYF. The CDR3 DNA reads TGTGCCAGCAGCCCGGGACAGGGGCGGTACGAGCAGTACTTC.

The genes are TRBV7-2 and TRBJ2-7, with D maybe TRBD1 (6 bases). Deletions cut 5 bases from V and 2 bases from J, with 16 bases between. This CDR3 has 15 residues. CDR1 is SGHTA and CDR2 is FQGNSA in the germline V gene. The CDR3 DNA sequence: TGTGCCAGCAGCAGAGACAGGACCTCGACCTACGAGCAGTACTTC. It is translated as CASSRDRTSTYEQYF.

A few counts support this clonotype. The chain uses TRBV20-1 and TRBJ2-1; 12 bases are shared with TRBD2. The germline V gene has CDR1 DFQATT and CDR2 SNEGSKA (reference sequence). V was clipped by 3 bases and J by 9 bases; unmatched bases: 6. The CDR3 contains 14 residues. The CDR3 loop reads CSASLGTSGPEQFF. The CDR3 DNA follows: TGCAGTGCTAGTCTTGGGACTAGCGGGCCTGAGCAGTTCTTC.

This clonotype was detected a few times. This chain connects TRBV9 to TRBJ2-1; 10 nucleotides line up with TRBD1. This CDR3 spans 16 amino acids. V gave up 3 bases and J gave up 1 base; unmatched junction bases: 4. Per germline, CDR1 SGDLS and CDR2 YYNGEE. CDR3 region: CASSAGTGDSYNEQFF. In nucleotides, the CDR3 is TGTGCCAGCAGCGCCGGGACAGGGGATTCCTACAATGAGCAGTTCTTC.

The rearrangement links TRBV20-1 to TRBJ1-1; D not certain. V was shortened by 5 bases and J by 0 bases, with 13 bases between the two germline ends. Germline loops: CDR1 DFQATT, CDR2 SNEGSKA (reference sequence). CDR3 length: 14 amino acids. The DNA for the CDR3 is TGCAGTGCTCCCCTGACGGGCATGAACACTGAAGCTTTCTTT. Amino acid sequence: CSAPLTGMNTEAFF.

This clonotype was detected a few times. J is TRBJ2-5 and V is TRBV5-1; TRBD1 matches 8 bases. The trim removed 7 bases at V and 0 bases at J, leaving 5 bases unmatched. This CDR3 contains 14 residues. Germline loops: CDR1 SGHRS, CDR2 YFSETQ. The CDR3: CASGTGRDQETQYF. In nucleotides, the CDR3 is TGCGCCAGCGGGACAGGACGAGACCAAGAGACCCAGTACTTC.

This clonotype was counted a few times. The DNA for the CDR3 is TGTGCTAGCGGCCGGACGGGCAGGGCGAACACCGGGGAGCTGTTTTTT. Translating gives CASGRTGRANTGELFF. The chain recombines TRBV7-7 with TRBJ2-2; D is possibly TRBD2 (6 bases). The germline CDR1 and CDR2 sequences are SSHAT and FNYEAQ (reference sequence). The CDR3 length is 16 residues.

The chain is built from TRBV4-3 and TRBJ1-1; no reliable D call. This CDR3 contains 15 residues. The germline gives CDR1 LGHNA, CDR2 YSLEER. V lost 0 bases and J lost 1, with 9 bases in between. The CDR3 loop is CASSQDRNGNTEAFF. CDR3 nucleotides: TGCGCCAGCAGCCAAGATCGGAATGGGAACACTGAAGCTTTCTTT.

This clonotype was counted at least ten times. V gene TRBV5-1 combines with J gene TRBJ2-2, with TRBD2 matching 7 bases. Germline trimming cut 4 bases from V and 5 bases from J; bases unmatched to any gene: 11. This CDR3 has 16 residues. CDR1 and CDR2 (germline): SGHRS, YFSETQ. CDR3: CASSARTRVSTGELFF. The CDR3 DNA follows: TGCGCCAGCAGCGCCCGGACTAGAGTCAGTACCGGGGAGCTGTTTTTT. Full variable domain (rest looked up from reference TRBV5-1 and TRBJ2-2): KAGVTQTPRYLIKTRGQQVTLSCSPISGHRSVSWYQQTPGQGLQFLFEYFSETQRNKGNFPGRFSGRQFSNSRSEMNVSTLELGDSALYLCASSARTRVSTGELFFGEGSRLTVL.

The rearrangement uses TRBV18 and TRBJ2-1; D assignment may be TRBD1 or TRBD2 (5 bases each). Germline V gene sequence: CDR1 KGHSH, CDR2 LQKENI. V was trimmed by 4 bases and J by 6 bases, leaving 7 bases between them. The CDR3 length is 12 residues. The CDR3 loop is CASSRDLNEQFF. DNA of the CDR3: TGTGCCAGCTCACGGGACCTCAATGAGCAGTTCTTC.

This clonotype was counted many times. The rearrangement uses TRBV28 and TRBJ2-7, with D unresolved. Germline V lookup: CDR1 MDHEN, CDR2 SYDVKM. V shed 2 bases and J shed 3 bases, with 8 bases lying between them. The CDR3 runs to 13 residues. CDR3 protein: CASSLDGNYEQYV. The CDR3 DNA reads as TGTGCCAGCAGTTTAGACGGAAACTACGAGCAGTACGTC.

The V and J genes are TRBV14 and TRBJ1-2; TRBD1 aligns across 11 bases. The CDR3 consists of 15 residues. V was pared by 4 bases and J by 6 bases, with 7 bases of the junction left unmatched. Germline lookup yields CDR1 SGHDN and CDR2 FVKESK. CDR3 DNA sequence: TGTGCCAGCAGCCTGAATGGACAGGGGGCAAATGGCTACACCTTC. It yields the protein CASSLNGQGANGYTF.

This clonotype was seen only a few times. The chain joins TRBV20-1 to TRBJ2-4, with D maybe TRBD2 (5 bases). Deletions cut 3 bases from V and 11 bases from J, with 11 bases between. This CDR3 has 11 amino acids. In germline, CDR1 is DFQATT, CDR2 SNEGSKA (reference sequence). Here the CDR3 reads CSARRGYFQYF. The CDR3 nucleotides read TGCAGTGCTAGGCGCGGGTATTTTCAGTACTTC.